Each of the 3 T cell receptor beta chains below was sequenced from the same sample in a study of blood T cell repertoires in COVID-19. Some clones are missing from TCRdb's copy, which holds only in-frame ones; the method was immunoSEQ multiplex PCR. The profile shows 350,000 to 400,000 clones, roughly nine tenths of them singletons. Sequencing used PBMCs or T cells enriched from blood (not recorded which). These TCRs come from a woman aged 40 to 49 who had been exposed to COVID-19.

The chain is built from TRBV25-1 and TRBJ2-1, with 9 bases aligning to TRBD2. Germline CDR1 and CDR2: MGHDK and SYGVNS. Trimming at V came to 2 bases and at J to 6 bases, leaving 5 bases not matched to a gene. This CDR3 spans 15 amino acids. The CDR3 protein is CASSEGGAGGNEQFF. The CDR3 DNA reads TGTGCCAGCAGTGAAGGGGGAGCGGGAGGCAATGAGCAGTTCTTC.

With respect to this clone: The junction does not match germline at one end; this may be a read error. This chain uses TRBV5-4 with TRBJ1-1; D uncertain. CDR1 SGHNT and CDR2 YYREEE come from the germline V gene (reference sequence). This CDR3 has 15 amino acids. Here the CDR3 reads CASSSSPVMNTKAFF. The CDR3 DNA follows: TGTGCCAGCAGCTCATCACCGGTGATGAACACTAAAGCTTTCTTT.

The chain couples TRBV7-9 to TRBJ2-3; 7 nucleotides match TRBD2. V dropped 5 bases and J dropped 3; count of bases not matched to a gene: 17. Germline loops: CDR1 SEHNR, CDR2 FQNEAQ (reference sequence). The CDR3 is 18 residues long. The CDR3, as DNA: TGTGCCAGCAGCGCAGCAACCCTTACGCGGGGGAGTACAGATACGCAGTATTTT. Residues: CASSAATLTRGSTDTQYF.